This passage covers 8 T cell receptor beta chains from one sample sequenced in a study of CD8+CD57+ T cells in acquired aplastic anemia. CDR3 and TCR beta VDJ profiling relied on genomic DNA as the template. Using its own MiXCR run on the reads, TCRdb lists one record per CDR3 protein. The table lists 75,000 to 80,000 distinct CDR3 sequences, under 80% of them singletons. The authors sequenced patients whose flow cytometry had shown CD8+CD57+ cell expansion. Material for sequencing was sorted CD4+, CD8+, or CD8+CD57+ T cells (not recorded which) from PBMCs. These receptors were obtained from a human donor with aplastic anemia.

This clonotype came up many times. The rearrangement joins TRBV20-1 to TRBJ2-5; 8 bases are a match to TRBD1. After removal of 1 base from V and 5 bases from J, the junction contained 3 bases not matched to a gene. This CDR3 comprises 13 residues. The germline V gene encodes CDR1 DFQATT and CDR2 SNEGSKA (reference sequence). The CDR3 DNA sequence: TGCAGTGCTAGAGGGACAGGGTTGGAGACCCAGTACTTC. Its protein product is CSARGTGLETQYF.

The chain combines TRBV7-9 with TRBJ2-7; no definite D call. This CDR3 comprises 12 residues. Germline V gene data show CDR1 as SEHNR and CDR2 as FQNEAQ (reference sequence). Trimming stripped 4 bases from V and 4 bases from J, with 8 bases between. The CDR3 coding sequence is TGTGCCAGCAGCTCGGATTTGTACGAGCAGTACTTC. Its protein is CASSSDLYEQYF.

There are a few counts of this clonotype. The chain couples TRBV5-4 to TRBJ1-1, with D unclear. This CDR3 is built from 15 residues. Trimming took 1 base from V and 2 from J, leaving 12 bases between them. The V gene's germline CDR1 is SGHNT and CDR2 YYREEE (reference sequence). CDR3 bases: TGTGCCAGCAGCTTGTTTGCTGGGAGTAACACTGAAGCTTTCTTT. Encoded protein: CASSLFAGSNTEAFF.

The rearrangement uses TRBV11-1 and TRBJ2-7; the D gene could be TRBD1 or TRBD2 (5 bases each). The CDR3 runs 16 residues. CDR1 and CDR2 from the germline V gene are SGHAT and FQDESV (reference sequence). V dropped 3 bases and J dropped 2 bases, with 17 bases sitting between them. CDR3 loop: CASSLTIGTSAYEQYF. In nucleotides, the CDR3 is TGTGCCAGCAGCTTGACTATCGGGACCTCTGCCTACGAGCAGTACTTC.

The rearrangement links TRBV24-1 to TRBJ1-6; D is uncertain. Trimming removed 5 bases at V and 0 bases at J, with 4 bases between. Germline V CDR1 and CDR2: KGHDR, SFDVKD. The CDR3 runs to 14 residues. CDR3 sequence (DNA): TGTGCCACCAGTGGGAGCTCCTATAATTCACCCCTCCACTTT. It is translated as CATSGSSYNSPLHF.

The J gene is TRBJ2-3, the V gene TRBV24-1; D is unclear. Deletions cut 1 base from V and 7 bases from J, with 8 bases between. Germline V gives CDR1 KGHDR, CDR2 SFDVKD. The CDR3 sequence is 13 residues long. CDR3 DNA sequence: TGTGCCACCAGTGATTTCGCCGGTCATACGCAGTATTTT. It translates to CATSDFAGHTQYF.

This chain connects TRBV19 to TRBJ1-2; TRBD1 agrees at 10 bases. This CDR3 has 15 residues. The V segment lost 6 bases and the J segment 3 bases; nucleotides outside the gene matches: 7. Germline CDR1 LNHDA, CDR2 SQIVND (reference sequence). The CDR3 spells CASSSGQGGDYGYTF. In nucleotides, the CDR3 is TGTGCCAGTAGCTCAGGACAGGGGGGAGACTATGGCTACACCTTC.

The rearrangement uses TRBV6-1 and TRBJ2-7; unclear D gene. Trimming removed 6 bases from V and 3 bases from J, with 18 bases in between. The CDR3 extends over 15 amino acids. Germline values: CDR1 MNHNS, CDR2 SASEGT. CDR3 in DNA: TGTGCCAGCAGGCTCTACCGATCCCCCTACTACGAGCAGTACTTC. It codes for CASRLYRSPYYEQYF.